The T cell receptor (beta chain) under discussion was sequenced for a study of shared clonotypes between healthy human individuals. Using immunoSEQ multiplex PCR, the repertoire was profiled, and TCRdb retains in-frame clones only, with some absent. This table holds more than 2 million clones, roughly 94% found once. Germline assignment: CDR1 SGHAT and CDR2 FQNNGV. The V end was cut by 5 bases, the J end by 7 bases, with 11 bases between. This CDR3 has 13 residues. The J gene is TRBJ2-2, the V gene TRBV11-2; the D gene is possibly TRBD2 (5 bases). The source is a man aged 18 to 29 in good health. The sequencing input was naive CD4+ T cells sorted from blood. The subset here: CD45RA+ positively selected. This CDR3 reads CASSRGISGELFF. Here the CDR3 DNA reads TGTGCCAGCAGCAGAGGGATCAGCGGGGAGCTGTTTTTT.